This TCR beta chain was identified during a study of blood T cell repertoires in COVID-19. Overall study context: Both acute and convalescent COVID-19 samples were obtained from the United States, Italy and Spain.

Per germline, CDR1 MNHEY and CDR2 SVGAGI. V was shortened by 4 bases and J by 0 bases, with 6 bases between the two germline ends. The CDR3 is 13 amino acids. Original data processing: Nucleated cell counts were estimated from reference gene primer amplification. Profiled with immunoSEQ multiplex PCR; TCRdb holds only in-frame clones, not every one. The V and J calls and clone size come from that table; D and trimming were worked out from the DNA. The table records 200,000 to 300,000 clones, 70% to 85% of them present only once. The material sequenced was peripheral blood. The TCR sequence derives from a woman of 80 years or more with acute or convalescent COVID-19. This chain uses TRBV6-5 with TRBJ1-1; unclear D gene. This CDR3 reads CASSFAMNTEAFF. CDR3 nucleotide sequence: TGTGCCAGCAGTTTCGCTATGAACACTGAAGCTTTCTTT.